In its sample, the clone carrying this T cell receptor (beta chain) was seen once. As yet, its antigen is unknown. Germline V gene lookup returns CDR1 MNHEY and CDR2 SMNVEV (reference sequence). This CDR3 spans 15 amino acids. V gave up 6 bases and J gave up 6 bases; unmatched junction bases: 9. The data were obtained in a study of cytomegalovirus exposure and HLA in healthy donors. Study-level findings and limits: Later examination showed HLA-associated TCR beta chains had greater clonal expansion than equally common others.

With 60 Vbeta and 13 Jbeta primers, the PCR was carried out. TCRdb's table, derived via immunoSEQ multiplex PCR, lists solely in-frame clones and lacks some. In the table there are some 190,000 clones, more than 75% of which are singletons. The sequenced sample consisted of PBMCs. This sequence was found in a man aged 35 to 55 in good health and CMV-seronegative. J is TRBJ1-5 and V is TRBV27, with 9 bases identical to TRBD1. CDR3 in DNA: TGTGCCAGCAGGAGACAGGGGGTAAATAGTCAGCCCCAGCATTTT. This gives the protein CASRRQGVNSQPQHF.